This T cell receptor (beta chain) was documented in a study of beta chain features in type 1 diabetes. Every bit of the isolated RNA underwent reverse transcription, so sequencing read expressed TCRB transcripts. The repertoire was sequenced with immunoSEQ multiplex PCR; TCRdb's copy has only in-frame clones and lacks some. This sample has approximately 730,000 clones, with around 15% found just once. Study findings and constraints: TCRB CDR3s were moderately but significantly shorter in Type 1 diabetes patients in all four CD4+ subsets.

The CDR3 has 14 residues. Trimming stripped 4 bases from V and 7 bases from J, with 16 bases between. The V gene's germline CDR1 is SEHNR and CDR2 FQNEAQ (reference sequence). The table lists this clone with a few counts. As yet, its antigen is unknown. This TCR was recovered from a man aged 18 to 30 with type 1 diabetes. Material for sequencing was naive CD4+ T cells from blood. The chain links TRBV7-9 to TRBJ1-1; D possibly corresponds to TRBD1 (5 bases). CDR3 DNA sequence: TGTGCCAGCAGCTCCCTAGGGCGGGACTTTGAAGCTTTCTTT. Amino acid sequence: CASSSLGRDFEAFF.